The next 5 T cell receptor beta chains were all read from a single sample in a study of T cells in Graves' hyperthyroidism and ophthalmopathy (dated by TCRdb to about 2019). Library preparation used multiplex PCR. Sequencing was carried out with an Illumina HiSeq 2000. TCR beta CDR3 regions were amplified from RNA transcripts. The TCR CDR3 was subjected to a first round of RT-PCR using the HTBI primer set and the Qiagen OneStep RT-PCR kit. TCRdb reworked the public reads: Q25 trimming with fastp, MiXCR clone assembly, productive beta chains retained. Rows with one shared CDR3 protein collapse into an entry with the most common genes and DNA. For this sample the table gives nearly 600,000 distinct CDR3 sequences, of which 11% to 15% were detected only once. The top ten clones comprise more than 6% of the sample. The sequencing sample was made of blood. These receptors came from a woman under 30 with Graves' ophthalmopathy.

This clonotype was detected only a few times. The chain joins TRBV25-1 to TRBJ2-1; 9 nucleotides match TRBD1. Germline CDR1 MGHDK, CDR2 SYGVNS. The V segment lost 6 bases and the J segment 4 bases; nucleotides outside the gene matches: 7. CDR3 length equals 15 residues. CDR3 in amino acids: CASRETGTGYNEQFF. CDR3 bases: TGTGCCAGCAGAGAGACGGGGACAGGGTACAATGAGCAGTTCTTC.

This clonotype has at least ten counts. This rearrangement joins TRBV18 to TRBJ2-5, with D possibly matching TRBD2 (6 bases). Germline V gene sequence: CDR1 KGHSH, CDR2 LQKENI. Deletions cut 3 bases from V and 5 bases from J, with 13 bases between. This CDR3 has 14 amino acids. DNA of the CDR3: TGTGCCAGCTCACCTCCGGGACTCGGGGAGACCCAGTACTTC. Residues: CASSPPGLGETQYF.

This clonotype occurred a few times. The chain has TRBV19 and TRBJ1-5; 8 positions agree with TRBD1. V trimming: 1 base; J trimming: 1 base; junction bases outside the gene matches: 3. The length of the CDR3 is 16 residues. The germline gives CDR1 LNHDA, CDR2 SQIVND (reference sequence). The CDR3 region has the DNA TGTGCCAGTAGTATAGGCAGACAGGGGAGCAATCAGCCCCAGCATTTT. Its protein product is CASSIGRQGSNQPQHF.

V usage is TRBV29-1 and J usage is TRBJ2-2, with 10 bases lining up with TRBD1. Germline CDR1 SQVTM, CDR2 ANQGSEA. Trimming took 6 bases from V and 2 from J; bases not matched to a gene: 6. The length of the CDR3 is 15 residues. This CDR3 reads CSVGTGARNTGELFF. CDR3 nucleotides: TGCAGCGTGGGGACAGGGGCGAGAAACACCGGGGAGCTGTTTTTT.

This sequence joins TRBV20-1 and TRBJ1-4, with 9 bases identical to TRBD1. After removal of 6 bases from V and 5 bases from J, the junction contained 4 bases not matched to a gene. The germline V gene has CDR1 DFQATT and CDR2 SNEGSKA (reference sequence). The CDR3 sequence is 13 residues long. The CDR3 is CSAPGTGNEKLFF. In nucleotides, the CDR3 is TGCAGTGCCCCCGGGACAGGGAATGAAAAACTGTTTTTT.